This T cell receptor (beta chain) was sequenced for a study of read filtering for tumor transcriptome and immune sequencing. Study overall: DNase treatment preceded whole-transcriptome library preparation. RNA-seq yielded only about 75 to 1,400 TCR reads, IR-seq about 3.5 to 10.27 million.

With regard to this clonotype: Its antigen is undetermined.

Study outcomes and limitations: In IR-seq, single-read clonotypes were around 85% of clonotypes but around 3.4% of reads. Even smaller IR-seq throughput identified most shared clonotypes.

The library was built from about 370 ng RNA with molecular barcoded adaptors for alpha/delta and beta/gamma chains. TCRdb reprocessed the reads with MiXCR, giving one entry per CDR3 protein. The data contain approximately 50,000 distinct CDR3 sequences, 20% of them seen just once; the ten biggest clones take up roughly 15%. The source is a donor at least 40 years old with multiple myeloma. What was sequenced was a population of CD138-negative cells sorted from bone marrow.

This CDR3 reads CASRTVRTAFPYEQYF. CDR3 nucleotide sequence: TGTGCCAGCAGAACTGTCCGGACAGCCTTTCCCTACGAGCAGTACTTC. The chain has TRBV28 and TRBJ2-7; D possibly corresponds to TRBD1 (6 bases). The germline gives CDR1 MDHEN, CDR2 SYDVKM. This CDR3 region has 16 residues. V lost 6 bases and J lost 2, with 20 bases in between.